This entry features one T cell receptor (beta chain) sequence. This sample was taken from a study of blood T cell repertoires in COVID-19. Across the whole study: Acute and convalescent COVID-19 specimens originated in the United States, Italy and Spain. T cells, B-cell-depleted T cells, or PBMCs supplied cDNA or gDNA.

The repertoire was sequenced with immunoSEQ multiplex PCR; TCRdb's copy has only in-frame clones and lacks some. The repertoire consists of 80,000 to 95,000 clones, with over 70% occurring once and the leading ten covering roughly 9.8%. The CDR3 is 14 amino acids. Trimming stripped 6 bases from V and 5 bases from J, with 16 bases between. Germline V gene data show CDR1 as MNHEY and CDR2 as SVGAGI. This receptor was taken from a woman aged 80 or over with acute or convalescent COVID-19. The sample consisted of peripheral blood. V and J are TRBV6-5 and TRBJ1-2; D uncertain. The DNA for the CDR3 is TGTGCCAGCAGCCCCCGGAGGGAAGAATATGGCTACACCTTC. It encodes CASSPRREEYGYTF.